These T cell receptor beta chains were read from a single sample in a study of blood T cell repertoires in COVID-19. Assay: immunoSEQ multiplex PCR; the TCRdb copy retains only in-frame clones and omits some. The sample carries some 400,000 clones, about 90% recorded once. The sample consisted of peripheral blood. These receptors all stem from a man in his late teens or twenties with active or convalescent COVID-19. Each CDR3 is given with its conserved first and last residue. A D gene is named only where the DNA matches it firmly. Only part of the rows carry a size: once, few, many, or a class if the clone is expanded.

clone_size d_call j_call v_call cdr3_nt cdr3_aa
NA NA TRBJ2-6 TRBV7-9 TGTGCCATCGAGGGGGAAAAAATTTTCTCTGGGGCCAACGTGCTGACTTTC CAIEGEKIFSGANVLTF
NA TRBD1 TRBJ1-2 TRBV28 TGTGCCAGCAGTTTATTACCCGGAGACAGGGGTGGTGGCTACACCTTC CASSLLPGDRGGGYTF
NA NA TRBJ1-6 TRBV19 TGTGCCACCCAGGGTTCTGGCAGGGTGCAGAATTCACCCCTCCACTTT CATQGSGRVQNSPLHF
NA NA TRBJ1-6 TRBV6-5 TGTGCCAGCAGTTACCTAGCGGCACCCCTCCACTTT CASSYLAAPLHF
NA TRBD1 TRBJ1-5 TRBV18 TGTGCCAGCTCACCGGGGGACAGGGGTCCTCAGCCCCAGCATTTT CASSPGDRGPQPQHF
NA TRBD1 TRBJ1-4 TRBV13 TGTGCCAGCAGCTACCAGGGGGCAAATGAAAAACTGTTTTTT CASSYQGANEKLFF
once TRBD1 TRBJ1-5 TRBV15 TGTGCCACCAGCAGAGATAGGACAGGGGGAGGGCCCCAGCATTTT CATSRDRTGGGPQHF
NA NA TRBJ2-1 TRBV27 TGTGCCAGCAGTTTATCGCCCCACGAGACAATTAGCTCCTACAATGAGCAGTTCTTC CASSLSPHETISSYNEQFF
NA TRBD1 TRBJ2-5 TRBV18 TGTGCCAGCTCACCAGGCTACAGGGGGGAAGAGACCCAGTACTTC CASSPGYRGEETQYF
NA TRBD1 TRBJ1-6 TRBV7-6 TGTGCCAGCAGCCCAACGACAGGGGGGATTTCACCCCTCCACTTT CASSPTTGGISPLHF
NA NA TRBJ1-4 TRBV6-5 TGTGCCAGCAGTTCAGGGTACGGTAATGAAAAACTGTTTTTT CASSSGYGNEKLFF
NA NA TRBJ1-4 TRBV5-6 TGTGCCAGCAGCATGAAACTACCGGGGGAAAAACTGTTTTTT CASSMKLPGEKLFF
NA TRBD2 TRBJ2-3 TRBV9 TGTGCCAGCAGCTCCCAGGATAGCGGGACCACAGATACGCAGTATTTT CASSSQDSGTTDTQYF
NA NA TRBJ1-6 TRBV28 TGTGCCAGCACCCAGGCCGGGAATGTTTCACCCCTCCACTTT CASTQAGNVSPLHF
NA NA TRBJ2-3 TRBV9 TGTGCCAGCACCCGGGACTCCGTTAAAGATACGCAGTATTTT CASTRDSVKDTQYF
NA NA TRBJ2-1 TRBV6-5 TGTGCCAGCAGTTACTCGGGCGAGACCTACAATGAGCAGTTCTTC CASSYSGETYNEQFF
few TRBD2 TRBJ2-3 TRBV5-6 TGTGCCAGCAGCTTAGCGACTAGCGGGGTGGATACGCAGTATTTT CASSLATSGVDTQYF
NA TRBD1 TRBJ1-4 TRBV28 TGTGCCAGCAGTTTTTGGGGACAGGGGGTCGCTGACGAAAAACTGTTTTTT CASSFWGQGVADEKLFF
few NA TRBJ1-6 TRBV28 TGTGCCAGCAGTTCAAGTTCAAGGGGGAATTCACCCCTCCACTTT CASSSSSRGNSPLHF
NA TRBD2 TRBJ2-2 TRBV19 TGTGCCAGCACCGGGACTAGCGGCACCGGGGAGCTGTTTTTT CASTGTSGTGELFF
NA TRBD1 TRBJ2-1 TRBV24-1 TGTGCCACCGGAGGGACAGGGGGTGGAAATGAGCAGTTCTTC CATGGTGGGNEQFF
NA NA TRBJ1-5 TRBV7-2 TGTGCCAGCAGCCCAGATAGCAATCAGCCCCAGCATTTT CASSPDSNQPQHF
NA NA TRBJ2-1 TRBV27 TGTGCCAGCAGTTTATCGGGGGGCAATGAGCAGTTCTTC CASSLSGGNEQFF
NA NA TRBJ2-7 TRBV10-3 TGTGCCATCAGTTCTCAGTCCTACGAGCAGTACTTC CAISSQSYEQYF
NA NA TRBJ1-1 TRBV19 TGTGCCAGTAGTACTCCCGGATCCCCGGGGAACACTGAAGCTTTCTTT CASSTPGSPGNTEAFF
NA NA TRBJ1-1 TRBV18 TGTGCCAGCTCACCAGGCATGAACACTGAAGCTTTCTTT CASSPGMNTEAFF
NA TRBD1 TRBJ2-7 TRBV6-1 TGTGCCAGCAGTGAAGAATTTTGGGGGACAGTATACGAGCAGTACTTC CASSEEFWGTVYEQYF
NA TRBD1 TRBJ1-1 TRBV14 TGTGCCAGCAGCCAAGTCTTAACAGGGGGTCGGGCTTTCTTT CASSQVLTGGRAFF
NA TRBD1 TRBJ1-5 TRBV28 TGTGCCAGCAGGACAGGGGGGAAACAGCCCCAGCATTTT CASRTGGKQPQHF
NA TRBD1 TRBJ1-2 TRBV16 TGTGCCAGCAGCCCTCCTGCCCGGGACAGCCGAGGCTACACCTTC CASSPPARDSRGYTF
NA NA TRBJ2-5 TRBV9 TGTGCCAGCAGTGCAGGAGAGACCCAGTACTTC CASSAGETQYF
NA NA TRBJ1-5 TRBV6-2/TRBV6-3 TGTGCCAGCAGTTACCCCCGGGGTCGAAGCAATCAGCCCCAGCATTTT CASSYPRGRSNQPQHF
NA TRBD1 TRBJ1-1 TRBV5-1 TGCGCCAGCAGCGGCCGGGACAGGGGAATGAACACTGAAGCTTTCTTT CASSGRDRGMNTEAFF
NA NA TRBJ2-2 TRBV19 TGTGCCAGTAGAACACAGGGCTCCGGGGAGCTGTTTTTT CASRTQGSGELFF
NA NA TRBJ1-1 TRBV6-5 TGTGCCAGCAGTTTCCTCCACGGGGGATCTGAAGCTTTCTTT CASSFLHGGSEAFF
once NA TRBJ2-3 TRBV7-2 TGTGCCAGCACCTCCGCCGGGACTTGGTTAACAGATACGCAGTATTTT CASTSAGTWLTDTQYF
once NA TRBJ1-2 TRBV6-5 NA CASILGAGYYGYTF
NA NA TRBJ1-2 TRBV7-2 TGTGCCAGCAGCCCCACCACCGGACGGGGACTAAGAGGCTACACCTTC CASSPTTGRGLRGYTF
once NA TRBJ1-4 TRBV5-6 TGTGCCAGCAGCGGGACTATGGGGCGAGAGGGTGAAAAACTGTTTTTT CASSGTMGREGEKLFF
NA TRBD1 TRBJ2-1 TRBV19 TGTGCCAGTAGTGGAGGGACAGGGCTCGACAATGAGCAGTTCTTC CASSGGTGLDNEQFF
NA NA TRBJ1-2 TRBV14 TGTGCCAGCAGCCAAGATCTTGTAACAGGGTTTAACTATGGCTACACCTTC CASSQDLVTGFNYGYTF
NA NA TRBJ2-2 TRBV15 TGTGCCACCAGCAGAGGGGGGTCCAGGGGCTCCGGGGAGCTGTTTTTT CATSRGGSRGSGELFF
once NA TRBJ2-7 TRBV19 TGTGCCAGTAGTGGTACAGGCTCCTACGAGCAGTACTTC CASSGTGSYEQYF
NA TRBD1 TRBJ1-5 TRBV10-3 TGTGCCATCAGTGATTTAGACAGGGACAGCAATCAGCCCCAGCATTTT CAISDLDRDSNQPQHF
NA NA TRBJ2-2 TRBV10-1 TGCGCCAGTACTGCGGTAGGAACATCCACCGGGGAGCTGTTTTTT CASTAVGTSTGELFF
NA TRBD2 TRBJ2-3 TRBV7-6 TGTGCCAGCAGCCCCATGACTAGCGGGGGGGCCCATACGCAGTATTTT CASSPMTSGGAHTQYF
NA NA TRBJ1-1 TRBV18 TGTGCCAGCTCACGGGCCTTTGAAGTGAACACTGAAGCTTTCTTT CASSRAFEVNTEAFF
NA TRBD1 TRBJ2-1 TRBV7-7 TGTGCCAGCAGCATGGGACAGGGGACTTACAATGAGCAGTTCTTC CASSMGQGTYNEQFF
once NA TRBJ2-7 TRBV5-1 TGCGCCAGCAGCTTCTCCACCTACTCCTACGAGCAGTACTTC CASSFSTYSYEQYF
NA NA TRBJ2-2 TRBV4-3 TGCGCCAGCAGCCAAGATCGACGACAGATGAACACCGGGGAGCTGTTTTTT CASSQDRRQMNTGELFF
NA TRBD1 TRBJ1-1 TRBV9 TGTGCCAGCAGCGCGCAAGGGACAGGAGGAAAAGCTTTCTTT CASSAQGTGGKAFF
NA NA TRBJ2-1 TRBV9 TGTGCCAGCAGCGTAGCGCGGAACCCCAATGAGCAGTTCTTC CASSVARNPNEQFF
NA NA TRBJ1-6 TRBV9 TGTGCCAGCAGCGTAGCCCGGGGGGCGAGGGATTCACCCCTCCACTTT CASSVARGARDSPLHF
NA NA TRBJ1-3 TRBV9 TGTGCCAGCAGCGTCCTGGCAGGGGCTGGAAACACCATATATTTT CASSVLAGAGNTIYF
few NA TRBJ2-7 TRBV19 TGTGCCAGTAGTAGCACATCCTTCTACGAGCAGTACTTC CASSSTSFYEQYF
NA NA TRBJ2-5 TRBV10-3 TGTGCCATCAAGGGGGGGAGCCAGCAAGAGACCCAGTACTTC CAIKGGSQQETQYF
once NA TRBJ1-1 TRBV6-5 TGTGCCAGCAGTTCCCCGACAGGCACCACTGAAGCTTTCTTT CASSSPTGTTEAFF
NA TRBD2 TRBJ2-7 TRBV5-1 TGCGCCAGCGGCACTAGCGGCGAGCAGTACTTC CASGTSGEQYF
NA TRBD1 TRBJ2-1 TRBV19 TGTGCCAGTAGTCTCAGGGGGCCCTACAATGAGCAGTTCTTC CASSLRGPYNEQFF